Listed below are T cell receptor beta chains from one sample, sequenced in a study of a mutant IDH1 vaccine in newly diagnosed glioma. Their antigens remain unidentified. TCRdb keeps only in-frame clones here, not all; method: immunoSEQ multiplex PCR. The sample includes 40,000 to 45,000 clones, 70% to 85% of them seen just once. The sample consisted of PBMCs, taken from a glioma patient whose treatment included an IDH1 peptide vaccine. Source of these receptors: a man younger than 35 with glioma. Some clones in this sample may be carry-over from other donors' samples. Both conserved end residues are trimmed from each CDR3.

j_call,v_call,cdr3_aa
TRBJ1-1,TRBV30,AWSVLIGTEAF
TRBJ2-3,TRBV4-3,ASSHVWTDTDTQY
TRBJ2-7,TRBV4-3,ASSQTWTLSVEQY
TRBJ2-3,TRBV6-6,ASSYPASGGTDTQY
TRBJ1-1,TRBV18,ASSPPGGAITEAF
TRBJ2-3,TRBV5-6,ASRPQGATDTQY
TRBJ1-1,TRBV7-9,ASSLGRSNTEAF
TRBJ1-2,TRBV14,ASSQASRLHGYT
TRBJ1-1,TRBV19,ASSWVNTEAF
TRBJ1-3,TRBV7-2,ASSLTTTPTIY
TRBJ1-1,TRBV4-3,ASSPGLDRIAEAF
TRBJ1-2,TRBV7-2,AKGALDYGYT
TRBJ2-7,TRBV5-5,ASSLTGTFYEQY
TRBJ2-3,TRBV6-5,GDRGRTDTQY
TRBJ2-1,TRBV7-9,ASSLVYNEQF
TRBJ2-5,TRBV9,ASSSAPQETQY
TRBJ2-2,TRBV11-3,ASSFWKVGELF
TRBJ1-1,TRBV5-4,ASSWDSKDTEAF
TRBJ2-7,TRBV7-9,ASSFEARTGGEQY
TRBJ1-2,TRBV7-8,ASSSRPDRVYGYT
TRBJ2-5,TRBV30,AWSWGRLAPQETQY
TRBJ2-3,TRBV29-1,SVVSGLPDTQY
TRBJ1-1,TRBV7-9,ASSLEVLNTEAF
TRBJ1-1,TRBV6-6,ASTQTGSVTEAF
NA,TRBV7-9,ASSGTGAAGEQY
TRBJ2-5,TRBV7-6,ASSLKGSGETQY
TRBJ2-7,TRBV30,AWSPWTSGRASLRYEQY
TRBJ2-7,TRBV19,ASSPRGTGTRDEQY
TRBJ1-2,TRBV5-1,ASSLDLQDYGYT
TRBJ1-1,TRBV7-9,ASSLNSGKNTEAF
TRBJ1-1,TRBV7-2,ASRDPTGGRFEAF
TRBJ2-7,TRBV10-3,AISASASYEQY
TRBJ2-7,TRBV29-1,SVRQGSEREQY
TRBJ2-5,TRBV5-6,ASSPNRGLRAETQY
TRBJ1-1,TRBV4-2,ASSQDRGANTEAF
TRBJ2-7,TRBV6-1,ASRTGVYEQY
TRBJ1-6,TRBV7-2,ASSFPQNNSPLH
TRBJ2-5,TRBV7-2,ASSLAGRGETQY
TRBJ1-1,TRBV6-1,AMPGTGVTEAF
TRBJ2-7,TRBV6-5,ASSYATGARPHEQY
TRBJ2-7,TRBV4-3,ASSQDRDRTSTYEQY
TRBJ1-2,TRBV29-1,SVDWGRNYGYT
TRBJ2-7,TRBV18,ASSPRRAGYEQY
TRBJ2-3,TRBV5-4,ASSLMEPRTDTQY
TRBJ2-5,TRBV18,ASSSAAVLWRETQY
TRBJ1-6,TRBV7-9,ASSLGTSPLH
TRBJ1-1,TRBV27,ASSLSNRGRTEAF
TRBJ1-1,TRBV19,ASSMAGRTEAF
TRBJ2-2,TRBV9,ASSVSGGPVTGELF
TRBJ2-7,TRBV5-6,ASSPGAGFFYEQY
TRBJ2-7,TRBV7-2,ASSFGQGEREQY
TRBJ2-3,TRBV28,ASSLGGRSDTQY
TRBJ2-1,TRBV25-1,ASRFVDNEQF
TRBJ1-1,TRBV27,ASSLGPGTEAF
TRBJ1-2,TRBV29-1,SVGQGPYGYT
TRBJ1-4,TRBV2,ASSRQGQAEKLF
TRBJ1-2,TRBV4-1,ASSQGGWVGYT
TRBJ2-1,TRBV5-4,ASSLGTSGRNYNEQF
TRBJ1-4,TRBV7-9,ASRPSTGLDEKLF